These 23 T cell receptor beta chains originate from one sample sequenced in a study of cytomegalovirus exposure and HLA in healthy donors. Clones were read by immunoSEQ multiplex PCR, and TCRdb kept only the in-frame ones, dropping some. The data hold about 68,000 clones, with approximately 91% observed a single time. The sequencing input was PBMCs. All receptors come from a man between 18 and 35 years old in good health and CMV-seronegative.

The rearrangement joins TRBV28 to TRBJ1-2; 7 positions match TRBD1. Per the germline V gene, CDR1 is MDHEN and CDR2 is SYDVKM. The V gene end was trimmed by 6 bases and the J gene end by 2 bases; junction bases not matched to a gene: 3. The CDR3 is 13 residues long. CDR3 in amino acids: CASSKGQNYGYTF. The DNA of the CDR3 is TGTGCCAGCAGCAAGGGACAGAACTATGGCTACACCTTC.

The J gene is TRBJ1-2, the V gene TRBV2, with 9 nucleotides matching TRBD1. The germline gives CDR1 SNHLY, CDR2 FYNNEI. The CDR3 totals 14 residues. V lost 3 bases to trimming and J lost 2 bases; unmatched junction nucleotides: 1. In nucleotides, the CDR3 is TGTGCCAGCAGTGACGGACAGGGGAACTATGGCTACACCTTC. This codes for CASSDGQGNYGYTF.

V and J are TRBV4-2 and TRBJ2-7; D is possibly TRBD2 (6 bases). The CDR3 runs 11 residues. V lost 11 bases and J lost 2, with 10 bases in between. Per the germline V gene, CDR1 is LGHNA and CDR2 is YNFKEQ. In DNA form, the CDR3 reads TGTGCCTCCTCGGGGGCCTACGAGCAGTACTTC. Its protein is CASSGAYEQYF.

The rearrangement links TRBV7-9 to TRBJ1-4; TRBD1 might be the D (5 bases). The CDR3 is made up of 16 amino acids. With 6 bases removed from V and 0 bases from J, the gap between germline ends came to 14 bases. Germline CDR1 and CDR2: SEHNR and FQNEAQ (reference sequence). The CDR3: CASRQSQTATNEKLFF. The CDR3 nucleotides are TGTGCCAGCAGGCAATCTCAGACAGCAACTAATGAAAAACTGTTTTTT.

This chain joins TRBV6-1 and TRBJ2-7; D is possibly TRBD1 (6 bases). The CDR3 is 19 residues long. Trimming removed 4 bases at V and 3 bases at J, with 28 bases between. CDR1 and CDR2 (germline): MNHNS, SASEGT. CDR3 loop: CASSVLGSGVSKWGYEQYF. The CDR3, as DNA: TGTGCCAGCAGTGTGTTAGGGTCAGGGGTCAGCAAGTGGGGCTACGAGCAGTACTTC.

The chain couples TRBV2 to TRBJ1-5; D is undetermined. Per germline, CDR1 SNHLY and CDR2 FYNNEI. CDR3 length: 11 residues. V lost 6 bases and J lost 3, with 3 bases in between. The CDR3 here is CASSNNQPQHF. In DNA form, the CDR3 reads TGTGCCAGCAGCAACAATCAGCCCCAGCATTTT. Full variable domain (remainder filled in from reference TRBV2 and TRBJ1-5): EPEVTQTPSHQVTQMGQEVILRCVPISNHLYFYWYRQILGQKVEFLVSFYNNEISEKSEIFDDQFSVERPDGSNFTLKIRSTKLEDSAMYFCASSNNQPQHFGDGTRLSIL.

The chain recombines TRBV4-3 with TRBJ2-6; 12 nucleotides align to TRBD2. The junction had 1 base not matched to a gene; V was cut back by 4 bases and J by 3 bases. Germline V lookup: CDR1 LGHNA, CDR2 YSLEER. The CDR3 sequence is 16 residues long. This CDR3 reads CASSPTSGSGANVLTF. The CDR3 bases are TGCGCCAGCAGCCCGACTAGCGGGAGTGGGGCCAACGTCCTGACTTTC.

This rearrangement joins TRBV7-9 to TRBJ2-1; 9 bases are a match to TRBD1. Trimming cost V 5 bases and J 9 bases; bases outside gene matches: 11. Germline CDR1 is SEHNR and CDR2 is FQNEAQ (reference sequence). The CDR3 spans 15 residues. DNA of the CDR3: TGTGCCAGCAGCCCACCCCATGACAGGGGGGGTGAGCAGTTCTTC. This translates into CASSPPHDRGGEQFF.

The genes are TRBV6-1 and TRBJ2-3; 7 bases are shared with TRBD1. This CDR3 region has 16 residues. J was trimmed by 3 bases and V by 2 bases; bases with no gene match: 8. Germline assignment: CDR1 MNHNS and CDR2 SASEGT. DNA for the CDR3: TGTGCCAGCAGTGAACTACAGGGGTCGGAAACAGATACGCAGTATTTT. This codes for CASSELQGSETDTQYF.

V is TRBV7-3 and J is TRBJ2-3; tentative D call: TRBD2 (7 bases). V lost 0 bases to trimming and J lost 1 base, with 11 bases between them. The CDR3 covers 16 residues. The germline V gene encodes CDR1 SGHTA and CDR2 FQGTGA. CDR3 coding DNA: TGTGCCAGCAGCTTAACGAGGGGGGGGCGCACAGATACGCAGTATTTT. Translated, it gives CASSLTRGGRTDTQYF. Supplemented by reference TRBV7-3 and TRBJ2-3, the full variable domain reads GAGVSQTPSNKVTEKGKYVELRCDPISGHTALYWYRQSLGQGPEFLIYFQGTGAADDSGLPNDRFFAVRPEGSVSTLKIQRTERGDSAVYLCASSLTRGGRTDTQYFGPGTRLTVL.

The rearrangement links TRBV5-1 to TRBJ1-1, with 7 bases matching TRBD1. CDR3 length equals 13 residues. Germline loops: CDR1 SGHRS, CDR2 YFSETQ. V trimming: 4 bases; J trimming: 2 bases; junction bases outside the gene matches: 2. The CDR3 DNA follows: TGCGCCAGCAGCAGGGACAGCAACACTGAAGCTTTCTTT. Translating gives CASSRDSNTEAFF.

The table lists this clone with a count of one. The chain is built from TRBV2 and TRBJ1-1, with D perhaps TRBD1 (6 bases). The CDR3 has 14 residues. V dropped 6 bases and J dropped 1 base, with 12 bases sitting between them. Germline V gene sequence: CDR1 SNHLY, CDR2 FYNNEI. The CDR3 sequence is CASRWTVSNTEAFF. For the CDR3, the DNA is TGTGCCAGCAGATGGACAGTTTCGAACACTGAAGCTTTCTTT. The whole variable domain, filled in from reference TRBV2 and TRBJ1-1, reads EPEVTQTPSHQVTQMGQEVILRCVPISNHLYFYWYRQILGQKVEFLVSFYNNEISEKSEIFDDQFSVERPDGSNFTLKIRSTKLEDSAMYFCASRWTVSNTEAFFGQGTRLTVV.

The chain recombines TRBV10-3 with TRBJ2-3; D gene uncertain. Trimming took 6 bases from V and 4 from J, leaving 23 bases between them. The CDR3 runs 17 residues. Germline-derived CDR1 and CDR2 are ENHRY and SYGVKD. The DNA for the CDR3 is TGTGCCATCAGCCCACGGGTAGTAGCAGCCACCGCAGATACGCAGTATTTT. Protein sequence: CAISPRVVAATADTQYF.

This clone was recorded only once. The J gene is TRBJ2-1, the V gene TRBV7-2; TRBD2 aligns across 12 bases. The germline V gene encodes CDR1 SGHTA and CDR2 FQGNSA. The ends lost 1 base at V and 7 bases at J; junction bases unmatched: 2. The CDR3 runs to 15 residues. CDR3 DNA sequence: TGTGCCAGCAGCTTAGACGGGACTAGCGGGAATGAGCAGTTCTTC. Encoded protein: CASSLDGTSGNEQFF.

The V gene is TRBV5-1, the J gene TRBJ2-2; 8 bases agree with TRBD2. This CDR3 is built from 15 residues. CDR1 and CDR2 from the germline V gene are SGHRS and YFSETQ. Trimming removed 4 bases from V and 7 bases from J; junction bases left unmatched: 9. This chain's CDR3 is CASSPAGVRGGELFF. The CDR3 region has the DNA TGCGCCAGCAGCCCAGCGGGAGTACGGGGCGGGGAGCTGTTTTTT.

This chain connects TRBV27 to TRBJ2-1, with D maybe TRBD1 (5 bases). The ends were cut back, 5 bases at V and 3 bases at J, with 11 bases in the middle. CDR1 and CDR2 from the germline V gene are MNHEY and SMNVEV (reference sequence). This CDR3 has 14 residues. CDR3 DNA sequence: TGTGCCAGCAGTCGAATCGACAGCTACAATGAGCAGTTCTTC. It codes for CASSRIDSYNEQFF.

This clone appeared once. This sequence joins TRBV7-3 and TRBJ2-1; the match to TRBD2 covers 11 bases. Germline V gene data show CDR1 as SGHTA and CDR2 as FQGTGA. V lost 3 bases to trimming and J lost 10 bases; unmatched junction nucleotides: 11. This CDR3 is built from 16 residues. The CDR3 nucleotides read TGTGCCAGCAGCTTCGGCCTAGCGGGAGGAAAGGGGGAGCAGTTCTTC. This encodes CASSFGLAGGKGEQFF. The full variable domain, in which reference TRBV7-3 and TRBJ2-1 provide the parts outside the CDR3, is GAGVSQTPSNKVTEKGKYVELRCDPISGHTALYWYRQSLGQGPEFLIYFQGTGAADDSGLPNDRFFAVRPEGSVSTLKIQRTERGDSAVYLCASSFGLAGGKGEQFFGPGTRLTVL.

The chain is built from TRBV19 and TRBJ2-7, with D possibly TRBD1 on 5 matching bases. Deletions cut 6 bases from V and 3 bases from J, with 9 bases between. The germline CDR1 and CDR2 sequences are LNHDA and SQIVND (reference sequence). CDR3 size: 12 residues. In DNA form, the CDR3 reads TGTGCCAGTAGCACAGGTTTCTACGAGCAGTACTTC. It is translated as CASSTGFYEQYF.

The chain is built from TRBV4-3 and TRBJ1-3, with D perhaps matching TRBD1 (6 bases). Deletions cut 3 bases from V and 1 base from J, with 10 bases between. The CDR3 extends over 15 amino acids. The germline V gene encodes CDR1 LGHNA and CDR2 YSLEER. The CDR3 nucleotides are TGCGCCAGCAGCCAGGAAACAGGGTCTGGAAACACCATATATTTT. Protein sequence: CASSQETGSGNTIYF.

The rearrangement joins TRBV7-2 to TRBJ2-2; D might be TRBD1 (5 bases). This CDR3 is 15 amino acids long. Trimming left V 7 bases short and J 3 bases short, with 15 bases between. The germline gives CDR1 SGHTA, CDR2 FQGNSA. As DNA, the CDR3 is TGTGCCAGCAACAAACAGGATCGGGACACCGGGGAGCTGTTTTTT. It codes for CASNKQDRDTGELFF. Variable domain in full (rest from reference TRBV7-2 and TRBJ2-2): GAGVSQSPSNKVTEKGKDVELRCDPISGHTALYWYRQSLGQGLEFLIYFQGNSAPDKSGLPSDRFSAERTGGSVSTLTIQRTQQEDSAVYLCASNKQDRDTGELFFGEGSRLTVL.

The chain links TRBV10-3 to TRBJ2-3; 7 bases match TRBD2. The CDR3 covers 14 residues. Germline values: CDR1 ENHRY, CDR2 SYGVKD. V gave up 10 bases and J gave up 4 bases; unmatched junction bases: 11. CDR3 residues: CASVMGSGADTQYF. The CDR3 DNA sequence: TGTGCCAGTGTGATGGGGAGCGGGGCAGATACGCAGTATTTT.

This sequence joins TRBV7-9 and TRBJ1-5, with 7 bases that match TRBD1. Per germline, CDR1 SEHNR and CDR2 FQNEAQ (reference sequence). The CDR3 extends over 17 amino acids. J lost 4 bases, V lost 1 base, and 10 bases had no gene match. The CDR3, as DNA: TGTGCCAGCAGCTTAGAGACAGGGCTAAGTCCGAATCAGCCCCAGCATTTT. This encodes CASSLETGLSPNQPQHF.

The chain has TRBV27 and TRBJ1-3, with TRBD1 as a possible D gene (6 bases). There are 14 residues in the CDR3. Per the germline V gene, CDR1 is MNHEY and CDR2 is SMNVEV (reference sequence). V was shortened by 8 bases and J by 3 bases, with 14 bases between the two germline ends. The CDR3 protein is CASSGQPIGNTIYF. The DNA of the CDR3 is TGTGCCAGCTCCGGACAGCCGATTGGAAACACCATATATTTT.